The sequence of this T cell receptor beta chain was determined in a study of control samples from healthy donors and cancer patients. This table comes from immunoSEQ multiplex PCR, and its TCRdb copy is limited to in-frame clones, with some not included. Of 15,000 to 20,000 clones in the sample, 88% were seen once. This CDR3 is 14 amino acids long. Trimming took 6 bases from V and 3 from J, leaving 12 bases between them. Looked up from germline, CDR1 is MGHRA and CDR2 is YSYEKL. The chain uses TRBV4-1 and TRBJ1-5; the D is unclear. The source material was PBMCs. The source of this sequence is a woman aged 60 to 75 with head and neck cancer. This CDR3 reads CASSFSLINQPQHF. The CDR3 DNA is TGCGCCAGCAGTTTTAGCCTAATCAATCAGCCCCAGCATTTT.